This T cell receptor beta chain comes out of a study of blood T cell repertoires in COVID-19. Study details: Sites across the United States, Italy and Spain contributed samples from acute and convalescent COVID-19.

From germline, CDR1 is SGHAT and CDR2 FQNNGV. With 2 bases removed from V and 7 bases from J, the gap between germline ends came to 8 bases. The CDR3 totals 13 residues. Study processing details: The assay estimated nucleated cells by amplifying reference gene primers. Assay: immunoSEQ multiplex PCR; the TCRdb copy retains only in-frame clones and omits some. The V and J calls and the clone size are those of that table, but D and trimming were determined from the DNA. The sample lists some 48,000 clones; roughly 80% were seen once. The V gene is TRBV11-2, the J gene TRBJ2-2; D is uncertain. The sequenced sample consisted of peripheral blood. The TCR sequence derives from a man aged 50-60 years with acute or convalescent COVID-19. CDR3 bases: TGTGCCAGCAGCTTATCCCCCAGCGGGGAGCTGTTTTTT. It translates to CASSLSPSGELFF. Supplemented by reference TRBV11-2 and TRBJ2-2, the full variable domain reads EAGVAQSPRYKIIEKRQSVAFWCNPISGHATLYWYQQILGQGPKLLIQFQNNGVVDDSQLPKDRFSAERLKGVDSTLKIQPAKLEDSAVYLCASSLSPSGELFFGEGSRLTVL.